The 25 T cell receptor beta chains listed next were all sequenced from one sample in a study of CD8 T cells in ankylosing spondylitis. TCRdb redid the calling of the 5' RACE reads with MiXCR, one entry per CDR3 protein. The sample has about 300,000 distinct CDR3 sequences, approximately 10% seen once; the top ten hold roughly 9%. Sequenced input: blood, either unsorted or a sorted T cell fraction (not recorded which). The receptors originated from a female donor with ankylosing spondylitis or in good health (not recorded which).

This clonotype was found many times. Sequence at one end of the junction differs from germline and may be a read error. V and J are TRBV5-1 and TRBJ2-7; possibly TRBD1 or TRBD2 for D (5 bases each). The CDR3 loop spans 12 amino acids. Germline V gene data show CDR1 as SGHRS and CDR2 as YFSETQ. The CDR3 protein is CASSLGEYEQYF. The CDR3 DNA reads TGTGCCAGCAGCTTGGGGGAATACGAGCAGTACTTC.

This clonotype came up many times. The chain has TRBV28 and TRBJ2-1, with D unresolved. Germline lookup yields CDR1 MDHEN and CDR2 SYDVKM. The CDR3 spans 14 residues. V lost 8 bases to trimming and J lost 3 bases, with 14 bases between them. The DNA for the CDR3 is TGTGCCAGCCGCCTCCGAGTCTACTACAATGAGCAGTTCTTC. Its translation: CASRLRVYYNEQFF.

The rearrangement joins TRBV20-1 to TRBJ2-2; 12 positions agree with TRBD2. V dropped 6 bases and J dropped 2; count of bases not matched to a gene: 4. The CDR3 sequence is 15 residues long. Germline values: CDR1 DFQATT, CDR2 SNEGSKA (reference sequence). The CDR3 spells CSATGLAGNTGELFF. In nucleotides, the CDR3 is TGCAGTGCCACAGGACTAGCGGGAAACACCGGGGAGCTGTTTTTT.

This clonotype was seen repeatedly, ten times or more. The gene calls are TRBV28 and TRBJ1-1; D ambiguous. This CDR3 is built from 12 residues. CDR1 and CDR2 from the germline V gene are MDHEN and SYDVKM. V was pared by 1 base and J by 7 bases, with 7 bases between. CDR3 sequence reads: CASSLSVGEAFF. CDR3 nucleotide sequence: TGTGCCAGCAGTTTATCCGTGGGTGAAGCTTTCTTT.

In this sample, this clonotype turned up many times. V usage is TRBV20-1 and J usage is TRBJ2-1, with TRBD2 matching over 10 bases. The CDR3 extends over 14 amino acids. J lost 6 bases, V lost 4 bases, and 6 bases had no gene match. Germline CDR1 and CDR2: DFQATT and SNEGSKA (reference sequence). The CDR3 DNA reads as TGCAGTGCTACCGAGCGGGGGGGGAGCAATGAGCAGTTCTTC. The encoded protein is CSATERGGSNEQFF.

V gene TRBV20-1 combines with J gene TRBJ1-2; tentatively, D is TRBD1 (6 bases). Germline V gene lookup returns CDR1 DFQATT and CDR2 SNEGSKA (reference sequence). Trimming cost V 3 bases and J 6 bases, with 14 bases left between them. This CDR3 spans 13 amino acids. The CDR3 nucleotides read TGCAGTGCTAGGAGAGTGGGGGCCGATGGCTACACCTTC. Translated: CSARRVGADGYTF.

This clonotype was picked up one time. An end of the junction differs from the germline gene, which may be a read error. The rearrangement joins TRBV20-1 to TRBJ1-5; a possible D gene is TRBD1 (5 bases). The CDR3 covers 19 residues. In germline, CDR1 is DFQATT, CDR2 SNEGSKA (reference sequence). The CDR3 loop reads CCATGVIGEAGKNNQPQHF. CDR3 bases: TGCTGTGCGACTGGGGTCATTGGCGAGGCAGGGAAAAACAATCAGCCCCAGCATTTT.

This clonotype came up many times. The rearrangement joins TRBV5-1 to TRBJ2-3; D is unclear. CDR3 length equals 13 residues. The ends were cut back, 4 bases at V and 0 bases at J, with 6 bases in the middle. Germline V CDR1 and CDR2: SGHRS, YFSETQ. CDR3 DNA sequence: TGCGCCAGCAGCACCGCTAGCACAGATACGCAGTATTTT. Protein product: CASSTASTDTQYF.

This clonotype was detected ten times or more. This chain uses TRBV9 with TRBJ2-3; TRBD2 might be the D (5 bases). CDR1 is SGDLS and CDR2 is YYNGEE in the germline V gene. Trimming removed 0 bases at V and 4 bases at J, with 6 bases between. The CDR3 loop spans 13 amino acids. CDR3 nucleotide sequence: TGTGCCAGCAGCGTAGGAGGGTCAGATACGCAGTATTTT. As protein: CASSVGGSDTQYF.

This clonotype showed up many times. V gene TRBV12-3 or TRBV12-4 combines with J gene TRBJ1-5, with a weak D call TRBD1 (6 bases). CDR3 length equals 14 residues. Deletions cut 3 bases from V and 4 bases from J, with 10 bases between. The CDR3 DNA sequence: TGTGCCAGCAGTTTTTCACAGGGTAATCAGCCCCAGCATTTT. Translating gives CASSFSQGNQPQHF.

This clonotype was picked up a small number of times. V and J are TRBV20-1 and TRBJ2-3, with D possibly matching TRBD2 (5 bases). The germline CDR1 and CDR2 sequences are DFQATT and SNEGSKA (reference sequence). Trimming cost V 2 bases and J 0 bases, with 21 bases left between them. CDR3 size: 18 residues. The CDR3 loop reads CSARPGSLRSLSTDTQYF. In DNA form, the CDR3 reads TGCAGTGCTAGACCGGGATCGCTCCGGTCCCTTAGCACAGATACGCAGTATTTT.

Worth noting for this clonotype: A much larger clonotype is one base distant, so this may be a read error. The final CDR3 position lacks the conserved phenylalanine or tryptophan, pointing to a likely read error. The CDR3 DNA reads TGCGCCAGCAGCTTGTCCCGCAGGGAGGGAGCCTCCTACGAGCAGTACTCC. The encoded protein is CASSLSRREGASYEQYS. The chain employs TRBV5-1 and TRBJ2-7; 7 bases match TRBD2. Trimming cost V 1 base and J 0 bases; bases outside gene matches: 10. Germline V CDR1 and CDR2: SGHRS, YFSETQ. CDR3 size: 17 residues.

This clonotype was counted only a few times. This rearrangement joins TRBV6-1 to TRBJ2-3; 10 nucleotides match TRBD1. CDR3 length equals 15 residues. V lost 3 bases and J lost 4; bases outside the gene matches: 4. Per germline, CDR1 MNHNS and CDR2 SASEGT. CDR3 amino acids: CASSDDRGPADTQYF. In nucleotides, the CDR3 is TGTGCCAGCAGTGATGACAGGGGGCCGGCAGATACGCAGTATTTT.

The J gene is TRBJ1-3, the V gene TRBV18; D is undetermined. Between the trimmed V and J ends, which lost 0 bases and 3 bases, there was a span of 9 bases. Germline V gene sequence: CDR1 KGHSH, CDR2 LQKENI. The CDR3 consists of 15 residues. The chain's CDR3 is CASSPPQNFGNTIYF. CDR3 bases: TGTGCCAGCTCACCACCCCAAAATTTTGGAAACACCATATATTTT. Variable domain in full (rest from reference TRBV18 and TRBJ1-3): NAGVMQNPRHLVRRRGQEARLRCSPMKGHSHVYWYRQLPEEGLKFMVYLQKENIIDESGMPKERFSAEFPKEGPSILRIQQVVRGDSAAYFCASSPPQNFGNTIYFGEGSWLTVV.

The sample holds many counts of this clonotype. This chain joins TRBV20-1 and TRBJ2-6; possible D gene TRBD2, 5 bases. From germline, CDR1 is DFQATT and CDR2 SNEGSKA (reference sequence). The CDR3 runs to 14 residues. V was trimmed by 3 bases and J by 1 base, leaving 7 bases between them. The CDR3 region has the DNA TGCAGTGCTAGCCGGAGGTCTGGGGCCAACGTCCTGACTTTC. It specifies CSASRRSGANVLTF.

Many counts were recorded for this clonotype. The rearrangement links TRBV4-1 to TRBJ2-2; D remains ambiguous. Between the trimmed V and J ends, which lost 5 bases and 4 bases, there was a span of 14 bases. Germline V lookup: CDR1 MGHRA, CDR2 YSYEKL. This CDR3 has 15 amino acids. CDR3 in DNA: TGCGCCAGCAGCTCTGTTTTGGGGTCCACCGGGGAGCTGTTTTTT. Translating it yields CASSSVLGSTGELFF.

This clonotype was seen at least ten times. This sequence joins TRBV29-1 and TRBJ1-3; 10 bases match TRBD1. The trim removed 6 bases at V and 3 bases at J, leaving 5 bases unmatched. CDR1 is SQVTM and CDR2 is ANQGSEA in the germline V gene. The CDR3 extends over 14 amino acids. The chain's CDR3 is CSVRQGASGNTIYF. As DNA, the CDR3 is TGCAGCGTCCGACAGGGGGCAAGTGGAAACACCATATATTTT.

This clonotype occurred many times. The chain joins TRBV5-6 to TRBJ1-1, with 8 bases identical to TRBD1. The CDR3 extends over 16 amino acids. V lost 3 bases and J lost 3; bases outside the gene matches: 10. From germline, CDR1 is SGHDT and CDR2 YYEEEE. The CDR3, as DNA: TGTGCCAGCAGCTCCCTGACAGGGGCTTATGACACTGAAGCTTTCTTT. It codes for CASSSLTGAYDTEAFF.

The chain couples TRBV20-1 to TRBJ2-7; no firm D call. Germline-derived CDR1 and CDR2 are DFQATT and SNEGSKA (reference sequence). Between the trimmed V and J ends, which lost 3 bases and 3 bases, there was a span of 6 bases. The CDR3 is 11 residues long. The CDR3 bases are TGCAGTGCTAGGTCCAACTACGAGCAGTACTTC. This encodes CSARSNYEQYF.

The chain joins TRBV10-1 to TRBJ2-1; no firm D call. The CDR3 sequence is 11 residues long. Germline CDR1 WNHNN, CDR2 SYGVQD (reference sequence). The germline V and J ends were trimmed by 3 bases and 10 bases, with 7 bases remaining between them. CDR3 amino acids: CASSELGEQFF. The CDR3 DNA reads TGCGCCAGCAGTGAACTGGGAGAGCAGTTCTTC.

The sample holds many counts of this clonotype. CDR3 sequence (DNA): TGCAGCGCCGGGGGAGGGAGCACTGGAAACACCATATATTTT. It encodes CSAGGGSTGNTIYF. This chain connects TRBV29-1 to TRBJ1-3; possibly TRBD1 for D (5 bases). The V gene's germline CDR1 is SQVTM and CDR2 ANQGSEA. V lost 7 bases and J 2 bases, leaving 15 bases between the germline ends. The CDR3 runs 14 residues.

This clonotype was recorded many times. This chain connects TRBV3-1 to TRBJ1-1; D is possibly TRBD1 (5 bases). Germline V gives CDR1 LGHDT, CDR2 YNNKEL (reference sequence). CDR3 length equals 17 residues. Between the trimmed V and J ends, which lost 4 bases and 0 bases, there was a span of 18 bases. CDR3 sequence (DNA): TGTGCCAGCAGCCCAACTGGGGCAGTTGTCATGAACACTGAAGCTTTCTTT. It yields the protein CASSPTGAVVMNTEAFF.

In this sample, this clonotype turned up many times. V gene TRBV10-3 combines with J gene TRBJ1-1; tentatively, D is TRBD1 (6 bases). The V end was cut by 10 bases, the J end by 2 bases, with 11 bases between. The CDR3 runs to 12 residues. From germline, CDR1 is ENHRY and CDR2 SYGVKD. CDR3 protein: CATTGLNTEAFF. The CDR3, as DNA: TGTGCCACCACAGGGTTAAACACTGAAGCTTTCTTT.

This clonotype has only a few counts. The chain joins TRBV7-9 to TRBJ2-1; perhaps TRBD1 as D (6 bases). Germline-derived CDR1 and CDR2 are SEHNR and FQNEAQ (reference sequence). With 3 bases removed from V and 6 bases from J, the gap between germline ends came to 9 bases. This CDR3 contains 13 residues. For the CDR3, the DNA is TGTGCCAGCAGCTTGGCAGGGGCCAATGAGCAGTTCTTC. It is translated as CASSLAGANEQFF.

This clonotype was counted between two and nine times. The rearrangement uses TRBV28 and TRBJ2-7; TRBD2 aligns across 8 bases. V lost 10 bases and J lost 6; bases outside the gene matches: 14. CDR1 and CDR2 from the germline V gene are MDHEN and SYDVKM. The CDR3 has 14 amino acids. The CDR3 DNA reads TGTGCCACCCTCGTTGGGACTAGAGTAGGCGAGCAGTACTTC. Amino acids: CATLVGTRVGEQYF.